The 15 T cell receptor beta chains presented below share a single source sample, sequenced in a study of blood T cells in healthy people across ages. The authors ran a second PCR of roughly 6 to 12 cycles using a sample-barcoded 5' primer and a J-beta primer mix. TCRdb reanalysed the 5' RACE reads using MiXCR and keeps one entry per CDR3 protein. The repertoire holds fewer than 800,000 distinct CDR3 sequences, around 25% seen once, with 9.4% in the top ten. These same records also appear under a second study, on T cells of mothers and their children.

Sequenced: blood. The receptors derive from a boy between 10 and 17 years old in good health.

Concerning this clonotype itself: One end of the junction fails to match germline, which may point to a read error. This chain uses TRBV7-2 with TRBJ2-5, with a weak D call TRBD2 (7 bases). The CDR3 consists of 15 residues. CDR1 SGHTA and CDR2 FQGNSA come from the germline V gene. The CDR3 here is CASCLGGPSRETQYF. DNA for the CDR3: TGTGCCAGCTGCTTGGGGGGGCCCTCTCGGGAGACCCAGTACTTC.

A few counts support this clonotype. The rearrangement uses TRBV5-6 and TRBJ2-3; D unresolved. V lost 2 bases, J lost 5 bases, and 15 bases lay in between. The CDR3 is made up of 15 amino acids. Germline V gives CDR1 SGHDT, CDR2 YYEEEE. CDR3 amino acids: CASSFGFYFKDTQYF. The CDR3 DNA is TGTGCCAGCAGCTTCGGCTTCTACTTTAAAGATACGCAGTATTTT. Supplemented by reference TRBV5-6 and TRBJ2-3, the full variable domain reads DAGVTQSPTHLIKTRGQQVTLRCSPKSGHDTVSWYQQALGQGPQFIFQYYEEEERQRGNFPDRFSGHQFPNYSSELNVNALLLGDSALYLCASSFGFYFKDTQYFGPGTRLTVL.

There are a few counts of this clonotype. V gene TRBV28 combines with J gene TRBJ1-1; D not certain. The germline CDR1 and CDR2 sequences are MDHEN and SYDVKM. The CDR3 is 14 amino acids. V lost 7 bases, J lost 2 bases, and 14 bases lay in between. The CDR3 DNA follows: TGTGCCAGCACCAATGGTGGGAAAAACACTGAAGCTTTCTTT. Amino acids: CASTNGGKNTEAFF.

The chain joins TRBV4-3 to TRBJ2-1; TRBD2 aligns across 10 bases. The V gene's germline CDR1 is LGHNA and CDR2 YSLEER. V dropped 0 bases and J dropped 3; count of bases not matched to a gene: 17. This CDR3 is built from 21 residues. CDR3 nucleotide sequence: TGCGCCAGCAGCCAAGATTCCCTAGCGGGGGAACCATCCTCGTACTACAATGAGCAGTTCTTC. As protein: CASSQDSLAGEPSSYYNEQFF.

The chain recombines TRBV6-2 or TRBV6-3 with TRBJ2-5; weak D call: TRBD2 (6 bases). This CDR3 is 14 amino acids long. The V end was cut by 7 bases, the J end by 1 base, with 13 bases between. The germline CDR1 and CDR2 sequences are MNHEY and SVGEGT. CDR3 sequence (DNA): TGTGCCAGCAACGACGGGACTCCCCAAGAGACCCAGTACTTC. Protein product: CASNDGTPQETQYF.

The CDR3 sequence is CASSKAQSQSTRYYEQYF. For the CDR3, the DNA is TGTGCCAGCAGCAAAGCCCAAAGCCAGTCGACCAGATACTACGAGCAGTACTTC. J is TRBJ2-7 and V is TRBV21-1. TRBV21-1 is a listed pseudogene. The length of the CDR3 is 18 residues.

This clonotype was observed a few times. The chain carries TRBV7-9 and TRBJ2-5, with 7 bases lining up with TRBD2. Trimming removed 4 bases from V and 1 base from J; junction bases left unmatched: 9. The germline CDR1 and CDR2 sequences are SEHNR and FQNEAQ (reference sequence). The CDR3 is made up of 16 amino acids. The CDR3 DNA reads TGTGCCAGCAGCTCTGGGAGCGGGGCCCTCCAAGAGACCCAGTACTTC. As protein: CASSSGSGALQETQYF.

The V call is TRBV28, the J call TRBJ2-3; the match to TRBD2 covers 10 bases. The CDR3 runs to 16 residues. The V gene's germline CDR1 is MDHEN and CDR2 SYDVKM. Trimming cost V 5 bases and J 8 bases; bases outside gene matches: 13. The CDR3 nucleotides are TGTGCCAGCAGTCCGACCGGGACTAGCGAGACCCGTACGCAGTATTTT. Translated: CASSPTGTSETRTQYF. The complete variable domain, with remaining parts taken from reference TRBV28 and TRBJ2-3, reads DVKVTQSSRYLVKRTGEKVFLECVQDMDHENMFWYRQDPGLGLRLIYFSYDVKMKEKGDIPEGYSVSREKKERFSLILESASTNQTSMYLCASSPTGTSETRTQYFGPGTRLTVL.

The chain uses TRBV7-9 and TRBJ1-4; no reliable D call. Germline V lookup: CDR1 SEHNR, CDR2 FQNEAQ (reference sequence). The V and J ends lost 1 base and 6 bases respectively, with 12 bases between them. This CDR3 spans 15 amino acids. In nucleotides, the CDR3 is TGTGCCAGCAGCTTAGATGGCCCTCCCTATGAAAAACTGTTTTTT. Translated: CASSLDGPPYEKLFF. Drawing the rest from reference TRBV7-9 and TRBJ1-4, the complete variable domain is DTGVSQNPRHKITKRGQNVTFRCDPISEHNRLYWYRQTLGQGPEFLTYFQNEAQLEKSRLLSDRFSAERPKGSFSTLEIQRTEQGDSAMYLCASSLDGPPYEKLFFGSGTQLSVL.

The CDR3: CASSFEGASYEQYF. The CDR3 DNA reads as TGCGCCAGCAGCTTTGAGGGGGCATCCTACGAGCAGTACTTC. The J gene is TRBJ2-5, the V gene TRBV5-1; TRBD1 matches 7 bases. The end of the DNA is better explained by TRBJ2-7, so the J call may be wrong. This CDR3 region has 14 residues. Germline loops: CDR1 SGHRS, CDR2 YFSETQ.

V gene TRBV24-1 combines with J gene TRBJ2-1; 9 nucleotides agree with TRBD1. In germline, CDR1 is KGHDR, CDR2 SFDVKD. V lost 2 bases, J lost 4 bases, and 5 bases stayed unmatched. This CDR3 comprises 16 residues. The CDR3 sequence: CATSDSTGTGYNEQFF. The CDR3 DNA follows: TGTGCCACCAGTGATTCCACCGGGACAGGGTACAATGAGCAGTTCTTC.

This chain joins TRBV15 and TRBJ1-1; possibly TRBD1 for D (6 bases). The CDR3 loop spans 15 amino acids. The ends were cut back, 0 bases at V and 12 bases at J, with 20 bases in the middle. CDR1 LNHNV and CDR2 YYDKDF come from the germline V gene (reference sequence). CDR3 in amino acids: CATSRDRAGLGGPFF. The CDR3 DNA follows: TGTGCCACCAGCAGAGATCGGGCAGGCCTCGGGGGGCCTTTCTTT.

The rearrangement links TRBV14 to TRBJ1-6; maybe TRBD1 (5 bases). The V end lost 3 bases, the J end lost 10 bases, and 13 bases lay between the germline ends. CDR1 and CDR2 (germline): SGHDN, FVKESK. The CDR3 runs to 14 residues. This CDR3 is CASSQERGWSPLHF. DNA for the CDR3: TGTGCCAGCAGCCAGGAAAGGGGATGGTCACCCCTCCACTTT. The variable domain in full, with the rest retrieved from reference TRBV14 and TRBJ1-6, is EAGVTQFPSHSVIEKGQTVTLRCDPISGHDNLYWYRRVMGKEIKFLLHFVKESKQDESGMPNNRFLAERTGGTYSTLKVQPAELEDSGVYFCASSQERGWSPLHFGNGTRLTVT.

This clonotype appeared a few times. The chain employs TRBV7-9 and TRBJ2-7, with D possibly being TRBD1 or TRBD2 (5 bases each). V dropped 4 bases and J dropped 0 bases, with 13 bases sitting between them. CDR1 and CDR2 (germline): SEHNR, FQNEAQ (reference sequence). The CDR3 extends over 15 amino acids. This CDR3 is CASSYRDGSSYEQYF. The CDR3 region has the DNA TGTGCCAGCAGCTATAGGGACGGTAGCTCCTACGAGCAGTACTTC.

This clonotype was detected a few times. V and J are TRBV19 and TRBJ2-7, with D uncertain. From germline, CDR1 is LNHDA and CDR2 SQIVND (reference sequence). V gave up 3 bases and J gave up 2 bases, with 8 bases separating them. The CDR3 contains 13 residues. The DNA for the CDR3 is TGTGCCAGTAGTATTGGCAGGACCTACGAGCAGTACTTC. It encodes CASSIGRTYEQYF.